These 23 T cell receptor beta chains were all obtained from the same sample, sequenced in a study of shared clonotypes between healthy human individuals. Sequenced by immunoSEQ multiplex PCR; TCRdb stores in-frame clones only, minus some. The sample comprises some 1.5 million clones, 95% to 99% of which are singletons, and around 0.47% rests with the top ten. Material: naive CD4+ T cells sorted from blood. Subset here: CD45RA+ positively selected. The receptor source for this set is a man aged 30 to 39 in good health.

V is TRBV5-1 and J is TRBJ2-5; 13 bases match TRBD2. The germline V gene encodes CDR1 SGHRS and CDR2 YFSETQ. This CDR3 is built from 18 residues. The V gene end was trimmed by 5 bases and the J gene end by 4 bases; junction bases not matched to a gene: 14. The CDR3 nucleotides read TGCGCCAGCAGGTCACTAGCGGGAGGGCCTCTTATAGGAGAGACCCAGTACTTC. Translation gives CASRSLAGGPLIGETQYF.

This clone was counted once. This chain links TRBV5-4 with TRBJ1-1, with unresolved D. Germline-derived CDR1 and CDR2 are SGHNT and YYREEE (reference sequence). V was shortened by 4 bases and J by 1 base, with 11 bases between the two germline ends. The CDR3 runs 14 residues. Here the CDR3 DNA reads TGTGCCAGCAGCGCAAGGGAGGGGAACACTGAAGCTTTCTTT. Protein product: CASSAREGNTEAFF.

As DNA, the CDR3 is TGTGCCAGCAGCCGAAAAGAGACCCAGTACTTC. It translates to CASSRKETQYF. The chain has TRBV4-2 and TRBJ2-5, with no clear D. CDR1 is LGHNA and CDR2 is YNFKEQ in the germline V gene. V was cut by 4 bases and J by 3 bases, with 3 bases left in between. This CDR3 comprises 11 residues.

This chain joins TRBV5-4 and TRBJ1-1; 7 bases are a match to TRBD1. Germline V gene sequence: CDR1 SGHNT, CDR2 YYREEE (reference sequence). V shed 3 bases and J 3 bases; nucleotides not matched to a gene: 8. There are 15 residues in the CDR3. The CDR3 DNA reads TGTGCCAGCAGCTCTTCCGGGACAGCCGACACTGAAGCTTTCTTT. Residues: CASSSSGTADTEAFF.

The chain couples TRBV19 to TRBJ2-3; TRBD2 matches 11 bases. The length of the CDR3 is 21 residues. Germline-derived CDR1 and CDR2 are LNHDA and SQIVND (reference sequence). After removal of 3 bases from V and 2 bases from J, the junction contained 19 bases not matched to a gene. CDR3 residues: CASSMSVLAGGSGSDTDTQYF. For the CDR3, the DNA is TGTGCCAGTAGTATGAGTGTTCTAGCGGGAGGCTCGGGGTCGGACACAGATACGCAGTATTTT.

The chain recombines TRBV5-8 with TRBJ2-7; 7 bases match TRBD1. Germline V CDR1 and CDR2: SGHTS, YDEGEE. The V gene end was trimmed by 5 bases and the J gene end by 2 bases; junction bases not matched to a gene: 7. The CDR3 has 14 amino acids. CDR3 amino acids: CASRRPGQTYEQYF. Written as DNA, the CDR3 is TGTGCCAGCAGAAGACCGGGACAGACCTACGAGCAGTACTTC.

V is TRBV29-1 and J is TRBJ2-2, with 11 nucleotides matching TRBD2. CDR3 length: 17 residues. Germline CDR1 and CDR2: SQVTM and ANQGSEA. Unmatched junction bases numbered 8, after V lost 5 bases and J lost 0 bases. The CDR3 DNA reads as TGCAGCGTTTCCCTAGCGGGAGGCTATTCGAACACCGGGGAGCTGTTTTTT. It codes for CSVSLAGGYSNTGELFF.

The V gene is TRBV7-2, the J gene TRBJ2-5; 9 positions agree with TRBD2. CDR1 is SGHTA and CDR2 is FQGNSA in the germline V gene. Unmatched junction bases numbered 16, after V lost 6 bases and J lost 5 bases. CDR3 length: 17 amino acids. DNA for the CDR3: TGTGCCAGCAGATATCAGGGCCCAGCGGGAGGCGGGGAGACCCAGTACTTC. Residues: CASRYQGPAGGGETQYF.

V is TRBV5-1 and J is TRBJ1-1; 7 bases map to TRBD1. Germline trimming cut 4 bases from V and 2 bases from J; bases unmatched to any gene: 11. The length of the CDR3 is 16 residues. Germline CDR1 and CDR2: SGHRS and YFSETQ. CDR3 coding DNA: TGCGCCAGCAGCGCCAAAACGACAGGGAGCAACACTGAAGCTTTCTTT. Protein sequence: CASSAKTTGSNTEAFF. Based on the CDR3 plus reference TRBV5-1 and TRBJ1-1, the full variable domain is KAGVTQTPRYLIKTRGQQVTLSCSPISGHRSVSWYQQTPGQGLQFLFEYFSETQRNKGNFPGRFSGRQFSNSRSEMNVSTLELGDSALYLCASSAKTTGSNTEAFFGQGTRLTVV.

Notes on this clone: The sample contains more than one DNA sequence encoding this CDR3. The CDR3 reads CSVPLGETQYF. The CDR3 DNA reads as TGCAGCGTTCCACTGGGGGAGACCCAGTACTTC. The chain employs TRBV29-1 and TRBJ2-5; D call uncertain. The CDR3 is 11 amino acids. V was pared by 5 bases and J by 5 bases, with 9 bases between. The germline V gene has CDR1 SQVTM and CDR2 ANQGSEA. The full variable domain, rest sourced from reference TRBV29-1 and TRBJ2-5, is SAVISQKPSRDICQRGTSLTIQCQVDSQVTMMFWYRQQPGQSLTLIATANQGSEATYESGFVIDKFPISRPNLTFSTLTVSNMSPEDSSIYLCSVPLGETQYFGPGTRLLVL.

Comments on this clone: The sample contains more than one DNA sequence encoding this CDR3. The rearrangement joins TRBV29-1 to TRBJ1-2, with a tentative D call TRBD1 (6 bases). This CDR3 has 12 residues. Germline values: CDR1 SQVTM, CDR2 ANQGSEA. V lost 6 bases and J 1 base, leaving 9 bases between the germline ends. CDR3 DNA: TGCAGCGTGGACAGCTTTAACTATGGCTACACCTTC. Its protein is CSVDSFNYGYTF.

V gene TRBV4-2 combines with J gene TRBJ1-2, with 7 bases matching TRBD1. With 2 bases clipped from V and 4 bases from J, the junction kept 4 bases outside the gene matches. Germline CDR1 is LGHNA and CDR2 is YNFKEQ. This CDR3 spans 14 amino acids. The CDR3 sequence is CASSQRDRSYGYTF. The CDR3 DNA is TGTGCCAGCAGCCAAAGGGACAGATCCTATGGCTACACCTTC.

This chain connects TRBV6-6 to TRBJ2-5; 7 positions match TRBD1. The CDR3 runs to 14 residues. J lost 3 bases, V lost 6 bases, and 7 bases had no gene match. CDR1 is MNHNY, CDR2 SVGAGI, per germline (reference sequence). In DNA, the CDR3 is TGTGCCAGCAGATCTACAGGGGTTAAAGAGACCCAGTACTTC. It specifies CASRSTGVKETQYF.

The rearrangement joins TRBV5-5 to TRBJ2-5; D might be TRBD2 (6 bases). CDR3 length: 14 residues. The ends were cut back, 1 base at V and 7 bases at J, with 14 bases in the middle. The germline V gene has CDR1 SGHKS and CDR2 YYEKEE (reference sequence). As DNA, the CDR3 is TGTGCCAGCAGCTTGTACGGGCGGGAAGTGACCCAGTACTTC. This encodes CASSLYGREVTQYF.

The chain has TRBV29-1 and TRBJ2-3, with TRBD2 matching over 14 bases. Looked up from germline, CDR1 is SQVTM and CDR2 is ANQGSEA. The V gene end was trimmed by 6 bases and the J gene end by 5 bases; junction bases not matched to a gene: 7. This CDR3 is 15 amino acids long. The CDR3 DNA is TGCAGCGTAGCCGGGACTAGCGGGAGCGAAGATACGCAGTATTTT. Protein sequence: CSVAGTSGSEDTQYF.

The chain carries TRBV7-2 and TRBJ2-1; TRBD2 matches 7 bases. Germline-derived CDR1 and CDR2 are SGHTA and FQGNSA. V lost 5 bases and J lost 12; bases outside the gene matches: 10. This CDR3 has 13 amino acids. CDR3 DNA sequence: TGTGCCAGCAGCCCATTAGCGGGTGATCGGCAGTTCTTC. Encoded protein: CASSPLAGDRQFF. Full variable domain (remainder filled in from reference TRBV7-2 and TRBJ2-1): GAGVSQSPSNKVTEKGKDVELRCDPISGHTALYWYRQSLGQGLEFLIYFQGNSAPDKSGLPSDRFSAERTGGSVSTLTIQRTQQEDSAVYLCASSPLAGDRQFFGPGTRLTVL.

The chain links TRBV30 to TRBJ1-5; unclear D gene. The V gene lost 2 bases and the J gene lost 7 bases, with 9 bases spanning the gap. The CDR3 spans 12 residues. The germline V gene has CDR1 GTSNPN and CDR2 SVGIG (reference sequence). Here the CDR3 reads CAWSSAKQPQHF. DNA of the CDR3: TGTGCCTGGAGTAGTGCAAAACAGCCCCAGCATTTT.

The rearrangement links TRBV19 to TRBJ2-3, with 7 positions matching TRBD1. With 9 bases clipped from V and 6 bases from J, the junction kept 9 bases outside the gene matches. CDR1 is LNHDA and CDR2 is SQIVND in the germline V gene (reference sequence). CDR3 length: 13 residues. Here the CDR3 DNA reads TGTGCCAGCCAGGGGGAAATCGCGGATACGCAGTATTTT. As protein: CASQGEIADTQYF.

The chain uses TRBV6-5 and TRBJ2-1; no definite D call. The germline gives CDR1 MNHEY, CDR2 SVGAGI. With 6 bases removed from V and 10 bases from J, the gap between germline ends came to 16 bases. This CDR3 is 13 amino acids long. CDR3 in amino acids: CASSPKNTIEQFF. The DNA of the CDR3 is TGTGCCAGCAGCCCCAAGAACACTATCGAGCAGTTCTTC.

The genes are TRBV9 and TRBJ2-2; unclear D gene. Per the germline V gene, CDR1 is SGDLS and CDR2 is YYNGEE. CDR3 length equals 16 residues. Deletions cut 0 bases from V and 1 base from J, with 10 bases between. CDR3 DNA sequence: TGTGCCAGCAGCGTAGCTGGACGGGTGAACACCGGGGAGCTGTTTTTT. This codes for CASSVAGRVNTGELFF.

The genes are TRBV5-1 and TRBJ1-5; 8 bases map to TRBD1. CDR3 length: 13 amino acids. Germline CDR1 and CDR2: SGHRS and YFSETQ. The V segment lost 1 base and the J segment 7 bases; nucleotides outside the gene matches: 1. The CDR3 DNA is TGCGCCAGCAGCTTGTCAGGGGGCCAGCCCCAGCATTTT. Amino acid sequence: CASSLSGGQPQHF.

Worth noting for this clone: The identical CDR3 is also encoded by other nucleotide sequences in the sample. The chain carries TRBV7-2 and TRBJ2-7; 8 nucleotides agree with TRBD2. Germline values: CDR1 SGHTA, CDR2 FQGNSA. This CDR3 is built from 13 residues. The V and J ends lost 3 bases and 3 bases, in that order; junction bases with no gene match: 1. As DNA, the CDR3 is TGTGCCAGCAGCTTGGGACTAGACTACGAGCAGTACTTC. Amino acid sequence: CASSLGLDYEQYF.

The V and J genes are TRBV5-5 and TRBJ2-7; TRBD2 aligns across 11 bases. Looked up from germline, CDR1 is SGHKS and CDR2 is YYEKEE (reference sequence). The CDR3 is made up of 18 amino acids. Losses at the gene ends were 4 bases for V and 0 bases for J; bases not matched to a gene: 12. CDR3 region: CASSPNGLAGFFSYEQYF. The CDR3 coding sequence is TGTGCCAGCAGCCCGAATGGACTAGCGGGTTTTTTCTCCTACGAGCAGTACTTC.